What follows describes a single TCR beta chain. Its antigen remains undetermined. A single base separates this from a much larger clone, so it may be a read error. This record belongs to a study of CD8+CD57+ T cells in acquired aplastic anemia (dated by TCRdb to 2017 to 2018). For context, the study as a whole: Extracted DNA from sorted CD4+ and CD8+ cells averaged around 2.9 ug, ranging from about 0.18 to 27.4 ug. A CD8+CD57+ expansion meant a frequency higher than the mean frequency seen in healthy subjects.

V sheds 0 bases and J sheds 10 bases, leaving 15 bases between their ends. From cysteine to phenylalanine, the CDR3 is 14 amino acids long. Of all the DNA, just the CDR3 is kept, 42 bases in frame from base 1. As encoded in the germline V gene, CDR1 is SGDLS while CDR2 is YYNGEE. General study outcomes and caveats: Roughly 30 CD8+ CDR3 sequences were found to be shared between patients and controls, but these sequences appeared to be highly expressed in patients and within the immunodominant clones of the patients. Patients and healthy controls showed no significant difference in CD8+ Simpson's diversity (P=0.060).

Profiling of TCR beta VDJ combinations and CDR3 sequences used genomic DNA as the template. TCR repertoire sequencing was run on an Illumina HiSeq 2000. Turning to the authors' computational methods: TRBV/TRBJ rearrangement plots, CDR3 size and DJ length profiles, and Simpson's diversity index were used to assess repertoires. The most abundant DNA sequence in the deep sequencing data was defined as the immunodominant clone. CDR3 amino acid sequences were checked for sharing between subjects and were compared against published repertoires and the VDJdb database. TCRdb redid the processing of the public reads, applying fastp at Q25 and MiXCR, and retained in-frame beta chains. Rows with a matching CDR3 protein are joined into one entry that keeps the most common DNA and genes. V and J calls and clone size were set by TCRdb, not the authors. For this sample the table gives about 150,000 distinct CDR3 sequences, of which roughly half were detected only once. About 12% of the sample comes from the top ten.

Expansion of CD8+CD57+ cells had been shown by flow cytometry in the patients chosen for sequencing. Every patient had severe acquired aplastic anemia, diagnosed using the International Study of Aplastic Anemia and Agranulocytosis and Camitta criteria. No therapy had been received by the patients at the time of blood sampling. The study deep-sequenced TCR repertoires of sorted CD4+ and CD8+ blood T cells from severe aplastic anemia patients and healthy subjects. In the USA, patient enrollment took place under clinicaltrials.gov protocols 00001620, 01623167, 00001397, 00071045, 00081523 and 00961064. Ficoll-Paque density gradient centrifugation was used to isolate peripheral blood mononuclear cells. Before DNA was extracted, CD4+ and CD8+ T cells were sorted using either FACS or magnetic beads.

Sequencing input: sorted CD4+, CD8+, or CD8+CD57+ T cells (not recorded which) from PBMCs. This receptor was taken from a human donor with aplastic anemia. In this chain, TRBV9 is recombined with TRBJ2-3; possibly the D gene is TRBD2, per 5 matching bases. The CDR3 has the sequence CASSVGPVRDPQYF. The nucleotides are TGTGCCAGCAGCGTAGGCCCTGTGAGGGATCCGCAGTATTTT.